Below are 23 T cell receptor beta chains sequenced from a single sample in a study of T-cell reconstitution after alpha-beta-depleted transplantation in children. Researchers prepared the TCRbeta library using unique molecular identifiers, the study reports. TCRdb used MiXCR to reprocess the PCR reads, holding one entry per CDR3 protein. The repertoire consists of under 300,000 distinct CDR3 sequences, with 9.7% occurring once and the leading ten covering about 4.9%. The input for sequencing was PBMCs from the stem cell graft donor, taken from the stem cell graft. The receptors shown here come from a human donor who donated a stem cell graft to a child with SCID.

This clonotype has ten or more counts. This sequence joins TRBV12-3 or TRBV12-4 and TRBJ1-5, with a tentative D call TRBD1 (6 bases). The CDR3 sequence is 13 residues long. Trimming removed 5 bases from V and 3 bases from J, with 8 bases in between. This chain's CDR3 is CASSRGLNQPQHF. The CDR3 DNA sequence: TGTGCCAGCAGTCGGGGGCTCAATCAGCCCCAGCATTTT.

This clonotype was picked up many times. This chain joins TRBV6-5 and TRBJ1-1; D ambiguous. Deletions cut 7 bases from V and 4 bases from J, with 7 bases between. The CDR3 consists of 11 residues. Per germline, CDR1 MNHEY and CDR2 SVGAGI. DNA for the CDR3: TGTGCCAGCAACAGAGGCACTGAAGCTTTCTTT. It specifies CASNRGTEAFF.

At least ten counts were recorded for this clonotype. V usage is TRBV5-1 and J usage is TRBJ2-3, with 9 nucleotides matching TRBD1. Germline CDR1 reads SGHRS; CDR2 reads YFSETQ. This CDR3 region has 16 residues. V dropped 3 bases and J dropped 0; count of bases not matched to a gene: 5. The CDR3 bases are TGCGCCAGCAGCTCCCTCGACAGGGGGAGCACAGATACGCAGTATTTT. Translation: CASSSLDRGSTDTQYF.

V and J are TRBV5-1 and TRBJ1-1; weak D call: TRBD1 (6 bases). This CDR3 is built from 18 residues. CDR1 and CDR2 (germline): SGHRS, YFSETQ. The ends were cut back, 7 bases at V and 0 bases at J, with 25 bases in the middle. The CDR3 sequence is CASAIGPGKTGMNTEAFF. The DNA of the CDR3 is TGCGCCAGCGCCATTGGGCCCGGGAAGACAGGCATGAACACTGAAGCTTTCTTT. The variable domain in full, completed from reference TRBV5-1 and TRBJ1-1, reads KAGVTQTPRYLIKTRGQQVTLSCSPISGHRSVSWYQQTPGQGLQFLFEYFSETQRNKGNFPGRFSGRQFSNSRSEMNVSTLELGDSALYLCASAIGPGKTGMNTEAFFGQGTRLTVV.

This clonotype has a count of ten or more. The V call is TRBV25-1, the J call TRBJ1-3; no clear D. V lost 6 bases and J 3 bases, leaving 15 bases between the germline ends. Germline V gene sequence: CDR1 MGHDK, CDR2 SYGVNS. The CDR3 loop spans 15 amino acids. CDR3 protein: CASSLGRPSGNTIYF. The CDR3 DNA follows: TGTGCCAGCAGCCTCGGGCGGCCCAGTGGAAACACCATATATTTT.

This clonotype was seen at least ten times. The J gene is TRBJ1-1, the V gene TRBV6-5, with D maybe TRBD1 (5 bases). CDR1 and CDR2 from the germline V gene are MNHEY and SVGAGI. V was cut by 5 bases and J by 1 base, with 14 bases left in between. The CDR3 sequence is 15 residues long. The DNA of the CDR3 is TGTGCCAGCAGTCCCCCCGGGGGGGAGAACACTGAAGCTTTCTTT. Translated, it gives CASSPPGGENTEAFF.

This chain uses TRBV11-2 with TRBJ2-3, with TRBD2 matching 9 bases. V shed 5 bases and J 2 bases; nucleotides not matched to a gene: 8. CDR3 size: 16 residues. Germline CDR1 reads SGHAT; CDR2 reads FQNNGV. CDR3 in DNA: TGTGCCAGCAGCGCCCAGACTAGCGGATACACAGATACGCAGTATTTT. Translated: CASSAQTSGYTDTQYF.

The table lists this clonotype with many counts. CDR3 DNA: TGTGCCAGCAGTATTACAGGGAGCACAGATACGCAGTATTTT. The encoded protein is CASSITGSTDTQYF. The chain links TRBV28 to TRBJ2-3, with D possibly being TRBD1 (6 bases). The germline V and J ends were trimmed by 5 bases and 0 bases, with 9 bases remaining between them. Germline V gene sequence: CDR1 MDHEN, CDR2 SYDVKM. This CDR3 is 14 amino acids long.

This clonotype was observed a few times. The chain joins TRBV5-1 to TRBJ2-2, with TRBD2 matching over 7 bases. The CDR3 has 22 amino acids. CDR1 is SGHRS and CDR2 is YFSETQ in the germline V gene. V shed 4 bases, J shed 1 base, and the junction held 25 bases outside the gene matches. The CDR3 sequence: CASSPTKVREGLPSKNTGELFF. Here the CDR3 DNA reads TGCGCCAGCAGCCCAACAAAGGTGAGGGAGGGCCTCCCCTCAAAGAACACCGGGGAGCTGTTTTTT.

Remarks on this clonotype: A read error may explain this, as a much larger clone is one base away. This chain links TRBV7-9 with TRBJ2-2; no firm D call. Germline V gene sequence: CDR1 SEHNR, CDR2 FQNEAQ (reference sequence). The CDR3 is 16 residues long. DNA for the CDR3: TGTACCAGCAGCGATGCCTATCGACGCGACACCGGGGAGCTGTTTTTT. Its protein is CTSSDAYRRDTGELFF.

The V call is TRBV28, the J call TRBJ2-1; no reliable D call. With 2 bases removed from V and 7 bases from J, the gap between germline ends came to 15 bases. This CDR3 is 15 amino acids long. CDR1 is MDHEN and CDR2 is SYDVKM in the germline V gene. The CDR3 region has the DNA TGTGCCAGCAGTTTAGACCGGGTCGTTACTAATGAGCAGTTCTTC. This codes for CASSLDRVVTNEQFF.

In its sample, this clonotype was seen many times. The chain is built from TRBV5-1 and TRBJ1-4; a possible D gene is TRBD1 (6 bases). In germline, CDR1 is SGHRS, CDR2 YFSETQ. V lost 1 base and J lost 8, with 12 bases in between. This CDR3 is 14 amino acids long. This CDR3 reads CASSLFGGREKLFF. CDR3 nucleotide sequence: TGCGCCAGCAGCTTGTTCGGGGGCCGCGAAAAACTGTTTTTT. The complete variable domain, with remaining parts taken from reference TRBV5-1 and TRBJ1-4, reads KAGVTQTPRYLIKTRGQQVTLSCSPISGHRSVSWYQQTPGQGLQFLFEYFSETQRNKGNFPGRFSGRQFSNSRSEMNVSTLELGDSALYLCASSLFGGREKLFFGSGTQLSVL.

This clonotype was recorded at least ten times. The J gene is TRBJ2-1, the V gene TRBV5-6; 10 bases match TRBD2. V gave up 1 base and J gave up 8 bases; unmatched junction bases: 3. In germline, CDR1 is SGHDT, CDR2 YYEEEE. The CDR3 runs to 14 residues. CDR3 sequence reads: CASSLLAGDHEQFF. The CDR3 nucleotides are TGTGCCAGCAGCTTGCTAGCGGGGGACCATGAGCAGTTCTTC.

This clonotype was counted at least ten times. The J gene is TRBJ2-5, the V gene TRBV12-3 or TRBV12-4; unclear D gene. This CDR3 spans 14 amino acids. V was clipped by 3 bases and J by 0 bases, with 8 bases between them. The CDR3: CASSFGRNQETQYF. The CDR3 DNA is TGTGCCAGCAGTTTTGGACGGAACCAAGAGACCCAGTACTTC.

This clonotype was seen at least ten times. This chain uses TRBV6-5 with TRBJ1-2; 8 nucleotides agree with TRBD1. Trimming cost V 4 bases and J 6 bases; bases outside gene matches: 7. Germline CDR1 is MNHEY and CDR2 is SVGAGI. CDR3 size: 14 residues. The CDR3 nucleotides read TGTGCCAGCAGTTTGGACAGGGAGGCGAATGGCTACACCTTC. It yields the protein CASSLDREANGYTF.

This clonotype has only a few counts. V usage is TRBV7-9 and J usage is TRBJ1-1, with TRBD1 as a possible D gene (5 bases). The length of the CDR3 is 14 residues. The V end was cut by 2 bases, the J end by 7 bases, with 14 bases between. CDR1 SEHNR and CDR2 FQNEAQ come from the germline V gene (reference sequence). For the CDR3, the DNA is TGTGCCAGCAGCTTAACGGGGGAGCAGTTTGAAGCTTTCTTT. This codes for CASSLTGEQFEAFF. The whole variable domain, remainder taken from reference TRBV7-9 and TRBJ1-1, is DTGVSQNPRHKITKRGQNVTFRCDPISEHNRLYWYRQTLGQGPEFLTYFQNEAQLEKSRLLSDRFSAERPKGSFSTLEIQRTEQGDSAMYLCASSLTGEQFEAFFGQGTRLTVV.

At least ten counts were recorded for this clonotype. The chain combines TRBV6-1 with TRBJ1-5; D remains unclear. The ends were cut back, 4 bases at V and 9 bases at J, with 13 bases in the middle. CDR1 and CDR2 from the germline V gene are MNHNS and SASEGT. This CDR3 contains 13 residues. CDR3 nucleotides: TGTGCCAGCAGTGCTTACCGGTCTGTGCCCCAGCATTTT. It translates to CASSAYRSVPQHF.

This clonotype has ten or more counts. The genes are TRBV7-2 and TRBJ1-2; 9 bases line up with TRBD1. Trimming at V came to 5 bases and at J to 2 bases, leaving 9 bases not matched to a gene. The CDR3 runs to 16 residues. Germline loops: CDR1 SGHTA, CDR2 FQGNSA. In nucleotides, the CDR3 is TGTGCCAGCAGCCCAAGTCCCGGGACAGGGAACTATGGCTACACCTTC. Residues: CASSPSPGTGNYGYTF.

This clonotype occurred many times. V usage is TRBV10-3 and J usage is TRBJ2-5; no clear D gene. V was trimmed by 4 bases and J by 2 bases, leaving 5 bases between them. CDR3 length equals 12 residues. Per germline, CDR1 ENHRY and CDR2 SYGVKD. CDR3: CAISGLQETQYF. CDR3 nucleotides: TGTGCCATCAGTGGGCTGCAAGAGACCCAGTACTTC.

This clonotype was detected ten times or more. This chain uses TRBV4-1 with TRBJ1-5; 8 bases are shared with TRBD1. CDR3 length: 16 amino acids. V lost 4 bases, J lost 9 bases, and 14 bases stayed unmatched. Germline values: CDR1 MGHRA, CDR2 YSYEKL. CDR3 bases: TGCGCCAGCAGCCGAGGCCCGGACAGGGACTCGGGGCCCCAGCATTTT. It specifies CASSRGPDRDSGPQHF.

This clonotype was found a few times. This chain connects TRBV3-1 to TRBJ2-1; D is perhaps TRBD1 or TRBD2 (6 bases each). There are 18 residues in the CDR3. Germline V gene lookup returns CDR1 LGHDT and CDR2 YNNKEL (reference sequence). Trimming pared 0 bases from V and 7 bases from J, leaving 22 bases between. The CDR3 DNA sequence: TGTGCCAGCAGCCAAGATATAATCTGGGGGGCCTTAGGGAATGAGCAGTTCTTC. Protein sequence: CASSQDIIWGALGNEQFF.

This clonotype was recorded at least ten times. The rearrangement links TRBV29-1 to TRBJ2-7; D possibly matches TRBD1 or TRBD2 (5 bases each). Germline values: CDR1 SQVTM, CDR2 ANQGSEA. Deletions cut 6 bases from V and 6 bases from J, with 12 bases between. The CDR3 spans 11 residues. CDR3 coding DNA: TGCAGCGTGAGGGTAGGGGCCGAGCAGTACTTC. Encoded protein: CSVRVGAEQYF.

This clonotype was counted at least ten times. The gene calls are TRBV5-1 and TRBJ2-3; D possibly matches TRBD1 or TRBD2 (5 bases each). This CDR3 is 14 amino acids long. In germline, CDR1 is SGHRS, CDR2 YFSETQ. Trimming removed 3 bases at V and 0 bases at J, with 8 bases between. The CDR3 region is CASSWDGSTDTQYF. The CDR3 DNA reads TGCGCCAGCAGCTGGGACGGGAGCACAGATACGCAGTATTTT.